The clone carrying this T cell receptor beta chain was observed many times. This record belongs to a study of T cells of healthy individuals. This CDR3 has 13 amino acids. V lost 4 bases and J lost 3, with 9 bases in between. CDR1 is MGHRA, CDR2 YSYEKL, per germline. TCRdb called the 5' RACE reads again in MiXCR, with one record for every CDR3 protein. This table has approximately 52,000 distinct CDR3 sequences, roughly 14% appearing once. The clonotype comes from a human donor in good health. V usage is TRBV4-1 and J usage is TRBJ1-1; D is ambiguous. This CDR3 is CASSLSEDTEAFF. CDR3 bases: TGCGCCAGCAGCCTATCGGAGGACACTGAAGCTTTCTTT.